A selection of T cell receptor beta chains follows, all from one sample in a study of shared clonotypes between healthy human individuals. Assay: immunoSEQ multiplex PCR; the TCRdb copy retains only in-frame clones and omits some. The repertoire holds roughly 490,000 clones, with 79% as singletons. The sequenced sample consisted of PBMCs. The receptors come from a woman in her 40s in good health. Some clones in this sample may be carry-over from other donors' samples. Both conserved end residues are part of each CDR3. Each record gives: D gene, J gene, clone size, CDR3 length, V gene, CDR3 DNA, CDR3 protein. The D gene is left open where the match is weak. Clone size, where shown, is once, few, many, or a class for clones that have expanded.

D gene: TRBD2; J gene: TRBJ2-3; clone size: .; CDR3 length: 13; V gene: TRBV4-3; CDR3 DNA: TGCGCCAGCAGCCAGCGGGAGACAGATACGCAGTATTTT; CDR3 protein: CASSQRETDTQYF
D gene: .; J gene: TRBJ2-5; clone size: .; CDR3 length: 14; V gene: TRBV11-2; CDR3 DNA: TGTGCCAGCAGCCTCCTGGTCTCCCAAGAGACCCAGTACTTC; CDR3 protein: CASSLLVSQETQYF
D gene: TRBD1; J gene: TRBJ2-7; clone size: .; CDR3 length: 19; V gene: TRBV5-6; CDR3 DNA: TGTGCCAGCAGCTTGTGGACAGGGGGAAATCCCGGTTGGGTGTACGAGCAGTACTTC; CDR3 protein: CASSLWTGGNPGWVYEQYF
D gene: .; J gene: TRBJ2-7; clone size: .; CDR3 length: 17; V gene: TRBV27; CDR3 DNA: TGTGCCAGCAGTTTAATTCGTCAGCCCCGCGGCCCCTACGAGCAGTACTTC; CDR3 protein: CASSLIRQPRGPYEQYF
D gene: .; J gene: TRBJ2-3; clone size: .; CDR3 length: 13; V gene: TRBV6-5; CDR3 DNA: TGTGCCAGCAGTCGGACAGGCACAGATACGCAGTATTTT; CDR3 protein: CASSRTGTDTQYF
D gene: .; J gene: TRBJ2-5; clone size: .; CDR3 length: 11; V gene: TRBV5-1; CDR3 DNA: TGCGCCAGCAAATTGGAAGAGACCCAGTACTTC; CDR3 protein: CASKLEETQYF
D gene: TRBD1; J gene: TRBJ1-1; clone size: .; CDR3 length: 15; V gene: TRBV6-6; CDR3 DNA: TGTGCCAGCAGTGAGAGGGACAGGGCTTACACTGAAGCTTTCTTT; CDR3 protein: CASSERDRAYTEAFF
D gene: TRBD2; J gene: TRBJ2-6; clone size: once; CDR3 length: 15; V gene: TRBV15; CDR3 DNA: TGTGCCACCAGCAGAGATATCGGGAGGTCCAACGTCCTGACTTTC; CDR3 protein: CATSRDIGRSNVLTF
D gene: .; J gene: TRBJ1-5; clone size: .; CDR3 length: 15; V gene: TRBV28; CDR3 DNA: TGTGCCAGCAGTTTTCTCAGAGTTAGCAATCAGCCCCAGCATTTT; CDR3 protein: CASSFLRVSNQPQHF
D gene: .; J gene: TRBJ1-1; clone size: .; CDR3 length: 13; V gene: TRBV11-2; CDR3 DNA: TGTGCCAGCAGCCAAATGGACTTTGCTGAAGCTTTCTTT; CDR3 protein: CASSQMDFAEAFF
D gene: TRBD1; J gene: TRBJ2-1; clone size: .; CDR3 length: 16; V gene: TRBV18; CDR3 DNA: TGTGCCAGCTCACCGGAGACAGGGCACCTATACAATGAGCAGTTCTTC; CDR3 protein: CASSPETGHLYNEQFF
D gene: TRBD2; J gene: TRBJ2-3; clone size: .; CDR3 length: 16; V gene: TRBV7-9; CDR3 DNA: TGTGCCAGCAGCTTAGGTGGCGGGAGGGTCGCAGATACGCAGTATTTT; CDR3 protein: CASSLGGGRVADTQYF
D gene: TRBD2; J gene: TRBJ2-1; clone size: .; CDR3 length: 13; V gene: TRBV7-9; CDR3 DNA: TGTGCCAGCATCGAGCGGGAGGCAGGTGAGCAGTTCTTC; CDR3 protein: CASIEREAGEQFF
D gene: TRBD2; J gene: TRBJ2-1; clone size: few; CDR3 length: 16; V gene: TRBV10-3; CDR3 DNA: TGTGCCATCAGTGAGTTTTCTAGCGGAGCCTACAATGAGCAGTTCTTC; CDR3 protein: CAISEFSSGAYNEQFF
D gene: .; J gene: TRBJ1-4; clone size: .; CDR3 length: 16; V gene: TRBV6-5; CDR3 DNA: TGTGCCAGCAGTTACTCCCTACAGGGAACTAATGAAAAACTGTTTTTT; CDR3 protein: CASSYSLQGTNEKLFF
D gene: TRBD1; J gene: TRBJ2-5; clone size: .; CDR3 length: 15; V gene: TRBV5-1; CDR3 DNA: TGCGCCAGCAGCAGACGGGACAGGGGCCAAGAGACCCAGTACTTC; CDR3 protein: CASSRRDRGQETQYF
D gene: .; J gene: TRBJ2-7; clone size: many; CDR3 length: 13; V gene: TRBV2; CDR3 DNA: TGTGCCAGCAGTGATCGGCTATTATACGAGCAGTACTTC; CDR3 protein: CASSDRLLYEQYF
D gene: .; J gene: TRBJ2-3; clone size: many; CDR3 length: 17; V gene: TRBV4-3; CDR3 DNA: TGCGCCAGCAGCCAATTGGGACCGGGACAAAGCACAGATACGCAGTATTTT; CDR3 protein: CASSQLGPGQSTDTQYF
D gene: TRBD2; J gene: TRBJ2-1; clone size: once; CDR3 length: 16; V gene: TRBV11-2; CDR3 DNA: TGTGCCAGCAGCTTACCGGGACTAGCCTTCTACAATGAGCAGTTCTTC; CDR3 protein: CASSLPGLAFYNEQFF
D gene: TRBD2; J gene: TRBJ2-1; clone size: .; CDR3 length: 16; V gene: TRBV11-2; CDR3 DNA: TGTGCCAGCAGCCCGACGGGACTAGCGGGGCTCAATGAGCAGTTCTTC; CDR3 protein: CASSPTGLAGLNEQFF
D gene: .; J gene: TRBJ2-7; clone size: .; CDR3 length: 14; V gene: TRBV7-9; CDR3 DNA: TGTGCCAGCAGCTACCGAGGTAGCTCCTACGAGCAGTACTTC; CDR3 protein: CASSYRGSSYEQYF
D gene: .; J gene: TRBJ2-2; clone size: .; CDR3 length: 14; V gene: TRBV13; CDR3 DNA: TGTGCCAGCAGCTTAGGCGGAAACACCGGGGAGCTGTTTTTT; CDR3 protein: CASSLGGNTGELFF
D gene: .; J gene: TRBJ1-4; clone size: few; CDR3 length: 17; V gene: TRBV5-1; CDR3 DNA: TGCGCCAGCAGCTTGACGGGCCAGGTCTCAGCTAATGAAAAACTGTTTTTT; CDR3 protein: CASSLTGQVSANEKLFF